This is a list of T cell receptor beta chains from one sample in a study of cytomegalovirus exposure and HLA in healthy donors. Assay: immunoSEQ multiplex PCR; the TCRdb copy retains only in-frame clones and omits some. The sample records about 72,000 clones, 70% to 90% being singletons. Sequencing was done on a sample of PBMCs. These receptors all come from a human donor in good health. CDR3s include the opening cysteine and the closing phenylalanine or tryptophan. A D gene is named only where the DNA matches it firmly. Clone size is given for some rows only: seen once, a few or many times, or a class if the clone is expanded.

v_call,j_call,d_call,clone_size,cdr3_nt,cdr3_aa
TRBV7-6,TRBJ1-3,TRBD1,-,TGTGCCAGCAGCCCAAGTTCAGGGGGAGGAAACACCATATATTTT,CASSPSSGGGNTIYF
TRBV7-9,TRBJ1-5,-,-,TGTTCCTCGGGACTCCCGAATCAGCCCCAGCATTTT,CSSGLPNQPQHF
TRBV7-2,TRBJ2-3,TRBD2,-,TGTGCCAGCAGCCCATCAGATCTGGGACTAGCAGGGAGCACAGATACGCAGTATTTT,CASSPSDLGLAGSTDTQYF
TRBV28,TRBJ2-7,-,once,TGTGCCAGCGGACTATGGGCGGCCGGGGTCGGGGAGCAGTACTTC,CASGLWAAGVGEQYF
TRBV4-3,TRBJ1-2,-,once,TGCGCCAGCAGCCAAGTGGGTGAGGTAGGCTACACCTTC,CASSQVGEVGYTF
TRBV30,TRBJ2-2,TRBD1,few,TGTGCTTGCACAGGGGGAGTTTCGAACACCGGGGAGCTGTTTTTT,CACTGGVSNTGELFF
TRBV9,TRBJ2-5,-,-,TGTGCCAGCAGCGTCGGGGGACGACAAGAGACCCAGTACTTC,CASSVGGRQETQYF
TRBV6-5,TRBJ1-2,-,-,TGTGCCAGCAGTTACTCATCAGGGGACTATGGCTACACCTTC,CASSYSSGDYGYTF
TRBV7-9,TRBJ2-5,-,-,TGTGCCAGCAGCCACCGACAGGCCCAAGAGACCCAGTACTTC,CASSHRQAQETQYF
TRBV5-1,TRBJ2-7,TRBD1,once,TGCGCCAGCAGCTTAAATGGACAGGGGGCTTACGAGCAGTACTTC,CASSLNGQGAYEQYF
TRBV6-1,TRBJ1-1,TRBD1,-,TGTGCCAGTCGGGACAGTTCCTTTTACACTGAAGCTTTCTTT,CASRDSSFYTEAFF
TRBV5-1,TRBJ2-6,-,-,TGCGCCAGCAGCTACTCAGGGGACGGGGCCAACGTCCTGACTTTC,CASSYSGDGANVLTF
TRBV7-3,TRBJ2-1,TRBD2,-,TGTGCCAGCAGCCCAGCGGGGGGCCCCTACAATGAGCAGTTCTTC,CASSPAGGPYNEQFF
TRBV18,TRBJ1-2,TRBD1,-,TGTGCCAGCTCACCACCGGGACAGGGGCAAGGCTACACCTTC,CASSPPGQGQGYTF
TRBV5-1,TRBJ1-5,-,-,TGCGCCAGCAGCTTGCATCAGGATCAGCCCCAGCATTTT,CASSLHQDQPQHF
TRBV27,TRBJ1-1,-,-,TGTGCCAGCAGTCTCCGAGGGGGCACTGAAGCTTTCTTT,CASSLRGGTEAFF
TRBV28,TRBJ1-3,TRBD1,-,TGTGCCAGCAGTACACAGGGGTACTCTGGAAACACCATATATTTT,CASSTQGYSGNTIYF
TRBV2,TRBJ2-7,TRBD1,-,TGTGCCAGCAAGACAGGGAAGGTATCCTACGAGCAGTACTTC,CASKTGKVSYEQYF
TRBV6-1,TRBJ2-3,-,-,TGTGCCAGTCGAGACCCGGGTCGTGGCACAGATACGCAGTATTTT,CASRDPGRGTDTQYF
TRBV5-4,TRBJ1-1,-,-,TGTGCCAGCAGTTATAGACTCGAAAAGAACACTGAAGCTTTCTTT,CASSYRLEKNTEAFF
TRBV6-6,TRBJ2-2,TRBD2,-,TGTGCCAGCAGTGGGACTAGCGGGGGGACCGGGGAGCTGTTTTTT,CASSGTSGGTGELFF
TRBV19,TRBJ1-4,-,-,TGTGCCAGTAGCGAAGTGGGGGCCTCGGATGAAAAACTGTTTTTT,CASSEVGASDEKLFF
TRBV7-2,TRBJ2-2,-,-,TGTGCCAGCAGCATACAGGGTACCGGGGAGCTGTTTTTT,CASSIQGTGELFF
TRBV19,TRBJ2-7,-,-,TGTGCCAGTAGCCTTGCGGGGAGGGAGCAGTACTTC,CASSLAGREQYF
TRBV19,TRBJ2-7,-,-,TGTGCCAGTAGGGGCCGGGGGGCTTCCTACGAGCAGTACTTC,CASRGRGASYEQYF
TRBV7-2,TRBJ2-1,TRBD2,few,TGTGCCAGCAGCCCGGGGACTAGCGGGGGAGGGGAAAATGAGCAGTTCTTC,CASSPGTSGGGENEQFF
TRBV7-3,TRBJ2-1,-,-,TGTGCCAGCAGCCAAGGGGATGAGCAGTTCTTC,CASSQGDEQFF
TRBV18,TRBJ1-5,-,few,TGTGCCAGCTCACCTACTCAGGGCGGCAATCAGCCCCAGCATTTT,CASSPTQGGNQPQHF
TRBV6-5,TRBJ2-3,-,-,TGTGCCACCAGTTCGTCGGCAGCGAGAACAGATACGCAGTATTTT,CATSSSAARTDTQYF
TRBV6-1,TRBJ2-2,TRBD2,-,TGTGCCAGCAGTGAAGAGGGACTACGCGCCGGGGAGCTGTTTTTT,CASSEEGLRAGELFF
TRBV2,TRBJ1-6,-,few,TGTGCCAGCAGTATTCCCCGCGCCGGGGTCCCCCTCCACTTT,CASSIPRAGVPLHF
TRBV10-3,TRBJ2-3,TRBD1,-,TGTGCCATCAGTGACCCGAGGGGGCAGGGAGATACGCAGTATTTT,CAISDPRGQGDTQYF
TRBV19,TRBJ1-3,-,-,TGTGCCAGTAGTGGGACATATGGAAACACCATATATTTT,CASSGTYGNTIYF
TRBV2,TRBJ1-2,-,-,TGTGCCAGCAGGCTGTCCAGGGAAGACGGCTACACCTTC,CASRLSREDGYTF
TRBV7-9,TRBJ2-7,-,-,TGTTCCAGCAGCTCACCCCTAGAGGACGAGCAGTACTTC,CSSSSPLEDEQYF
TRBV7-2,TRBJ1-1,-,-,TGTGCCAGCAGCTTCCTCCGACAGCCGAACACTGAAGCTTTCTTT,CASSFLRQPNTEAFF
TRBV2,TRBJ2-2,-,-,TGTGCCAGCAGTGCGGTAACTAACACCGGGGAGCTGTTTTTT,CASSAVTNTGELFF
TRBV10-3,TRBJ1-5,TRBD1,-,TGTGCCAAACGCCGACAGGGGGATCGCAATCAGCCCCAGCATTTT,CAKRRQGDRNQPQHF
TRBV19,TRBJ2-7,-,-,TGTGCCAGTAGTATAGCCGCGGGGGCGCTCTCCTACGAGCAGTACTTC,CASSIAAGALSYEQYF
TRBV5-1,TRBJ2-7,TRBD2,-,TGCGCCAGCAGCTTGTGGGGGGGACGGTCGGGCGGGCACGAGCAGTACTTC,CASSLWGGRSGGHEQYF
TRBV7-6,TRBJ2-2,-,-,TGTGCCAGCAGCTTCGCAGGGGCTTTGGACACCGGGGAGCTGTTTTTT,CASSFAGALDTGELFF
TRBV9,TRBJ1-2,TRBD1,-,TGTGCCAGCAGCGCCGGGACAGGGCCGAGGTATGGCTACACCTTC,CASSAGTGPRYGYTF
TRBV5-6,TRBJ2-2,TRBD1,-,TGTGCCAGCAGGGCCCCGACAGGGCGGTCCGGGGAGCTGTTTTTT,CASRAPTGRSGELFF
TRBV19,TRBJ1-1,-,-,TGTGCCAGTAGTTCCCCGGCAGGGGTGGTGAGCACTGAAGCTTTCTTT,CASSSPAGVVSTEAFF
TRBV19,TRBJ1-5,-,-,TGTGCCAGTACAGGGGTTCATAGCAATCAGCCCCAGCATTTT,CASTGVHSNQPQHF
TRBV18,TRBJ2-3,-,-,TGTGCCAGCTCACCCGGACAGAAGGCAGATACGCAGTATTTT,CASSPGQKADTQYF
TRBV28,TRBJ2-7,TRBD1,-,TGTGCCAGCAGTCCACTCCAGACAGGGTGGGAGCAGTACTTC,CASSPLQTGWEQYF